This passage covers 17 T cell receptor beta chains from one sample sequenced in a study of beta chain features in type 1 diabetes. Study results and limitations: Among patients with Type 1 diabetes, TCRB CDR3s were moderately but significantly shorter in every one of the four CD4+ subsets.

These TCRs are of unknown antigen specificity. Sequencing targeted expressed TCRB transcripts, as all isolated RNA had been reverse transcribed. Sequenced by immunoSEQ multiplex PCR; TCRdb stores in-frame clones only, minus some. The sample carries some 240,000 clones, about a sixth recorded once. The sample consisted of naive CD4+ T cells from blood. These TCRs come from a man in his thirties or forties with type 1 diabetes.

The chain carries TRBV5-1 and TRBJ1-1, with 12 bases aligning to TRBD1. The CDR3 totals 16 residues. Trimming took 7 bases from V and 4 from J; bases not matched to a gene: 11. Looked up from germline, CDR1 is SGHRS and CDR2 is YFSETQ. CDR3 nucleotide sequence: TGCGCCAGCCAAGGCGGGACAGGGGGCGGGAGCACTGAAGCTTTCTTT. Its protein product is CASQGGTGGGSTEAFF.

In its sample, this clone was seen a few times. The CDR3 is CASSPLQGSYEQYF. For the CDR3, the DNA is TGTGCCAGCTCACCATTACAGGGCTCCTACGAGCAGTACTTC. V and J are TRBV18 and TRBJ2-7, with D perhaps TRBD1 (6 bases). The germline V gene has CDR1 KGHSH and CDR2 LQKENI. V gave up 2 bases and J gave up 0 bases, with 8 bases separating them. The CDR3 spans 14 residues.

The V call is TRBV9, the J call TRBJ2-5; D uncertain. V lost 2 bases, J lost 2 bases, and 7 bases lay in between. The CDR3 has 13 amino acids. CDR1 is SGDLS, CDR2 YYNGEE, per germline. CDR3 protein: CASSVDGQETQYF. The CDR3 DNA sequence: TGTGCCAGCAGCGTGGATGGGCAAGAGACCCAGTACTTC.

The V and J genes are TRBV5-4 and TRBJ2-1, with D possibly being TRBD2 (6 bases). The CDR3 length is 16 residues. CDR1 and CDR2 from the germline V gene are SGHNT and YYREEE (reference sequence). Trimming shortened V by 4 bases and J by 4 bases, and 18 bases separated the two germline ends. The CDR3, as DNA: TGTGCCAGCAGCACCCCGGGGCTGGGGGGATACAATGAGCAGTTCTTC. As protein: CASSTPGLGGYNEQFF.

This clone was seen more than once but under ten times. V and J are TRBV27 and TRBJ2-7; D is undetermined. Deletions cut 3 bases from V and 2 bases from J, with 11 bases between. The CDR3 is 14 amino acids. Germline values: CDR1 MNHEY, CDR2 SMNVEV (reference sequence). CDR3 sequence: CASSLVGTAYEQYF. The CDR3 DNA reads TGTGCCAGCAGTTTGGTTGGAACTGCCTACGAGCAGTACTTC.

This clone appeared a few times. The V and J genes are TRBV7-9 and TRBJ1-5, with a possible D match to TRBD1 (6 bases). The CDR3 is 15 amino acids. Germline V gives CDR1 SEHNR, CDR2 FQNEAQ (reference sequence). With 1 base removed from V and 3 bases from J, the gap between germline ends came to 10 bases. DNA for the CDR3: TGTGCCAGCAGCTTAGGACAGGCTGTCAATCAGCCCCAGCATTTT. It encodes CASSLGQAVNQPQHF.

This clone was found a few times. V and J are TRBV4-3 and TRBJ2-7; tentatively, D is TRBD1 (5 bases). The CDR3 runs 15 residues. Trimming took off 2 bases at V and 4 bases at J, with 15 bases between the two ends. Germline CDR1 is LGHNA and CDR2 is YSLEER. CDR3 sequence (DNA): TGCGCCAGCAGCCAACTGGCTGACAGAGCTTACGAGCAGTACTTC. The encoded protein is CASSQLADRAYEQYF.

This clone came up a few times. The CDR3: CASSLVVSYEQYF. CDR3 in DNA: TGTGCCAGCAGTTTAGTAGTCTCCTACGAGCAGTACTTC. This chain joins TRBV27 and TRBJ2-7, with D uncertain. The V end lost 2 bases, the J end lost 0 bases, and 5 bases lay between the germline ends. The V gene's germline CDR1 is MNHEY and CDR2 SMNVEV (reference sequence). The CDR3 runs 13 residues.

CDR3 sequence (DNA): TGTGCCAGCAGCCCTTCAGGACCCTCTGGGGCCAACGTCCTGACTTTC. Translating it yields CASSPSGPSGANVLTF. This chain uses TRBV7-9 with TRBJ2-6; D uncertain. This CDR3 is 16 amino acids long. In germline, CDR1 is SEHNR, CDR2 FQNEAQ (reference sequence). The V end lost 5 bases, the J end lost 0 bases, and 11 bases lay between the germline ends.

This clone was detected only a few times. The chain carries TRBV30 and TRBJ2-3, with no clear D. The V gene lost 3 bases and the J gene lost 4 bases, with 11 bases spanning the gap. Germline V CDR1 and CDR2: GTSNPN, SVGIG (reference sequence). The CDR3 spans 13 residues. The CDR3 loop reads CAWSLLSADTQYF. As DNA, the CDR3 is TGTGCCTGGAGCCTCCTCTCGGCAGATACGCAGTATTTT.

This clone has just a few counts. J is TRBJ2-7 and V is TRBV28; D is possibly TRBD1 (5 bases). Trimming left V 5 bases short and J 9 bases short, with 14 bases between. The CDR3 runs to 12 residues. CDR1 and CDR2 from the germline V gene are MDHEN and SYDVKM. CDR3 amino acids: CASSLQQVGQYF. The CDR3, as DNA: TGTGCCAGCAGTCTACAACAGGTCGGGCAGTACTTC.

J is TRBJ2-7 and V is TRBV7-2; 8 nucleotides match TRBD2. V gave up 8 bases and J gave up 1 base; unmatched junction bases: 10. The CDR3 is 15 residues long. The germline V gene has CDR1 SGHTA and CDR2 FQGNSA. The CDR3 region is CASAYPGGRSYEQYF. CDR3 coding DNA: TGTGCCAGCGCTTACCCTGGCGGGAGGTCCTACGAGCAGTACTTC.

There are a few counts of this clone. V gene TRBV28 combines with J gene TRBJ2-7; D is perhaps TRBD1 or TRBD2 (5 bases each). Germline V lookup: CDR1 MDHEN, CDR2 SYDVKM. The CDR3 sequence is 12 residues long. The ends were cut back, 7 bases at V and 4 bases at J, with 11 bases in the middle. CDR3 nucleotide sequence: TGTGCCAGCAAAGTGAGGGGATACGAGCAGTACTTC. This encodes CASKVRGYEQYF.

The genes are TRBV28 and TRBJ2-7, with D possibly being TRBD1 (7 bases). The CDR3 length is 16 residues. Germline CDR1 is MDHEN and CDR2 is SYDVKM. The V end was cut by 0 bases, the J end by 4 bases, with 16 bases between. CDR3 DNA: TGTGCCAGCAGTTTATGGTTGACCCCAGGGGGGTACGAGCAGTACTTC. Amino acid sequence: CASSLWLTPGGYEQYF.

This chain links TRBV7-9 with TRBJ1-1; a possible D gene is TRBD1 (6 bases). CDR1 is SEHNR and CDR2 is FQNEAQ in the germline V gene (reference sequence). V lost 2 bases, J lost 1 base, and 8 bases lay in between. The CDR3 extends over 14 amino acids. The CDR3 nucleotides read TGTGCCAGCAGCTTAACACAGGGGAACACTGAAGCTTTCTTT. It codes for CASSLTQGNTEAFF.

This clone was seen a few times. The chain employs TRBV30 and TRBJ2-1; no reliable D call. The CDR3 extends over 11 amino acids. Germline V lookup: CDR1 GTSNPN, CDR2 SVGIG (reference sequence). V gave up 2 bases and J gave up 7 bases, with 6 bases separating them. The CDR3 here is CAWSSENEQFF. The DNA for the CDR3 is TGTGCCTGGAGTTCCGAGAATGAGCAGTTCTTC.

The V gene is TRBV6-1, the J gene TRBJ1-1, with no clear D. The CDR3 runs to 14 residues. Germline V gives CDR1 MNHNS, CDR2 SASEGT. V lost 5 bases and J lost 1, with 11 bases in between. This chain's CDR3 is CASSPSGENTEAFF. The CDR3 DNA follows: TGTGCCAGCAGTCCAAGCGGGGAGAACACTGAAGCTTTCTTT.